This T cell receptor beta chain is from a study of cytomegalovirus exposure and HLA in healthy donors. Study context: From donors who were HLA-typed, an early data release held 80 million or so unique TCRs. Study conclusions and caveats: Reportedly, a later analysis found an Asian-associated ancestry cluster had fewer N-insertions than the approximately 670-donor mean.

PCR primers comprised 60 Vbeta and 13 Jbeta primers. TCRdb's table, derived via immunoSEQ multiplex PCR, lists solely in-frame clones and lacks some. Seen in this sample are 35,000 or so clones; the ten most common clones hold about 8.9%. Trimming left V 6 bases short and J 11 bases short, with 13 bases between. Germline V gene sequence: CDR1 GTSNPN, CDR2 SVGIG (reference sequence). The CDR3 length is 10 residues. In the case of this clone: The target antigen is unknown.

The sequencing input was PBMCs. This chain joins TRBV30 and TRBJ2-5; unclear D gene. This receptor was obtained from a man in his forties or fifties in good health and CMV-seropositive. CDR3 protein: CACVPSEQYF. Written as DNA, the CDR3 is TGTGCCTGCGTACCCTCTGAGCAGTACTTC.